This TCR beta chain derives from a study of T cells in Graves' hyperthyroidism and ophthalmopathy. Study outcomes and limitations: With a median lead of roughly 6.2 months before onset, the model predicted ophthalmopathy.

The J segment lost 7 bases and the V segment lost 2 bases, leaving 10 bases of the junction unmatched. Looked up from germline, CDR1 is KGHSH and CDR2 is LQKENI. The CDR3 contains 16 residues. Authors of the study amplified TCR beta CDR3 regions from RNA transcripts. Primed by the HTBI set, a first-round RT-PCR was run on the TCR CDR3. A single record per CDR3 protein comes from TCRdb applying MiXCR to the multiplex PCR reads. Here the sample spans 700,000 or so distinct CDR3 sequences, 14% being singletons. This clonotype was seen only a few times. Its antigen is currently unknown. The specimen sequenced was blood. The chain recombines TRBV18 with TRBJ2-7; 11 nucleotides agree with TRBD2. The receptor's source is a woman aged 50 to 60 with Graves' ophthalmopathy. The CDR3 DNA reads TGTGCCAGCTCACCATTCACTAGCGGGAGAAAGTATGAGCAGTACTTC. Amino acids: CASSPFTSGRKYEQYF. The variable domain in full, completed from reference TRBV18 and TRBJ2-7, reads NAGVMQNPRHLVRRRGQEARLRCSPMKGHSHVYWYRQLPEEGLKFMVYLQKENIIDESGMPKERFSAEFPKEGPSILRIQQVVRGDSAAYFCASSPFTSGRKYEQYFGPGTRLTVT.